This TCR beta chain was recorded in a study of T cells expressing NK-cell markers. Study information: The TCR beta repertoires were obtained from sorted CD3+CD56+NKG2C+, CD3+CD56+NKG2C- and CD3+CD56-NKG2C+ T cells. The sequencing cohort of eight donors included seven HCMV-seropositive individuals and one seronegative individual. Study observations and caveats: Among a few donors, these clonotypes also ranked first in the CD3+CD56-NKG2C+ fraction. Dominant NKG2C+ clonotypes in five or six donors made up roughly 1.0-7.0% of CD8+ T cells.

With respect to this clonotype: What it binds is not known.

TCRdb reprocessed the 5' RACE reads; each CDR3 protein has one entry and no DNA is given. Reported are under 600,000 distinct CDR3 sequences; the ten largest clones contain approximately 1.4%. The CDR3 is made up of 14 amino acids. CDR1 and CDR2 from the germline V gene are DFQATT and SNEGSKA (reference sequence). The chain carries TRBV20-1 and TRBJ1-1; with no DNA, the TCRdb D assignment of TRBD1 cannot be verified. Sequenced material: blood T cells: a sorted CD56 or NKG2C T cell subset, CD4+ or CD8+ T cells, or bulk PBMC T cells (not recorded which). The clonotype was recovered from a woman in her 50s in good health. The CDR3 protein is CSASRGDTNTEAFF.